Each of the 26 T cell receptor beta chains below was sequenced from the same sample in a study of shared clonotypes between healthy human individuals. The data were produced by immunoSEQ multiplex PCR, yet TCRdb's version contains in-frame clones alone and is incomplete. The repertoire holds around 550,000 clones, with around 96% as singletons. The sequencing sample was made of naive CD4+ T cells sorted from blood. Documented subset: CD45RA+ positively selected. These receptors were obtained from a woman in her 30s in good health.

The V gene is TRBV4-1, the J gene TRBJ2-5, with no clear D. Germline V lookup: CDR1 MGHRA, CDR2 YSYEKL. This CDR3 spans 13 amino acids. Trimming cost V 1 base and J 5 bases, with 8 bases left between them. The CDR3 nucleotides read TGCGCCAGCAGCCAAGTTTCGGTGGAGACCCAGTACTTC. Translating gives CASSQVSVETQYF.

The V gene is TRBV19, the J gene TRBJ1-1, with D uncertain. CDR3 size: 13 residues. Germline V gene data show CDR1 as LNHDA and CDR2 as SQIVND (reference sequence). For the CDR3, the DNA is TGTGCTGTCGGTGGGCAATCGAACACTGAAGCTTTCTTT. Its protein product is CAVGGQSNTEAFF.

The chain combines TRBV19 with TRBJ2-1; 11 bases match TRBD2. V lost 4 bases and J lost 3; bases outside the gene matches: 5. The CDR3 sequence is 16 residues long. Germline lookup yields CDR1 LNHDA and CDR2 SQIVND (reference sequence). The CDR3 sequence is CASSKLAGAGYNEQFF. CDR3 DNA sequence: TGTGCCAGTAGTAAACTAGCGGGAGCTGGCTACAATGAGCAGTTCTTC.

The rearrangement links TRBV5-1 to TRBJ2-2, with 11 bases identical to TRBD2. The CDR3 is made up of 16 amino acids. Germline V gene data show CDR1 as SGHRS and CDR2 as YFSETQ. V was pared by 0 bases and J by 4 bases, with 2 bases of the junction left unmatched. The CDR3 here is CASSLVAGGTTGELFF. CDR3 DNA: TGCGCCAGCAGCTTGGTAGCGGGAGGGACCACCGGGGAGCTGTTTTTT.

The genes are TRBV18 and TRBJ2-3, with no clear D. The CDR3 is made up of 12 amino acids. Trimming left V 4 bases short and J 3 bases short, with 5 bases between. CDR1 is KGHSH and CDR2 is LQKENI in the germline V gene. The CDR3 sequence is CASSLQTDTQYF. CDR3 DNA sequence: TGTGCCAGCTCACTGCAGACAGATACGCAGTATTTT.

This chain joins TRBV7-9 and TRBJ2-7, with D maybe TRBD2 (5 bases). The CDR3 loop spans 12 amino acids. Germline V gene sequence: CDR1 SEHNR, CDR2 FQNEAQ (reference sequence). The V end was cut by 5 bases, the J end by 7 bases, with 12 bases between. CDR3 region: CASSVASGEQYF. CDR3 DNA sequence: TGTGCCAGCAGCGTGGCCTCGGGGGAGCAGTACTTC.

The CDR3 nucleotides read TGTGCCAGCAGTGAGGTGGACAGGGGGCGCCTTGAAGCTTTCTTT. It encodes CASSEVDRGRLEAFF. The chain links TRBV28 to TRBJ1-1; 11 nucleotides agree with TRBD1. This CDR3 is built from 15 residues. Germline-derived CDR1 and CDR2 are MDHEN and SYDVKM. The V and J ends lost 5 bases and 7 bases, in that order; junction bases with no gene match: 9.

The CDR3 DNA is TGTGCCAGCACCCGGGCTAGCGGAGATTACAATGAGCAGTTCTTC. It codes for CASTRASGDYNEQFF. The chain employs TRBV6-1 and TRBJ2-1; 7 bases are a match to TRBD2. Germline CDR1 and CDR2: MNHNS and SASEGT. J lost 4 bases, V lost 7 bases, and 10 bases had no gene match. The CDR3 runs 15 residues.

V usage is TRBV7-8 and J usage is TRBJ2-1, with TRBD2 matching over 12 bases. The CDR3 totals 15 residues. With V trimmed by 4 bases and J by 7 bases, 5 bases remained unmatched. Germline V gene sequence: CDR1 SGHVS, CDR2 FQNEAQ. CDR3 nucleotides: TGTGCCAGCAGCTCGTGGACTAGCGGGATAAATGAGCAGTTCTTC. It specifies CASSSWTSGINEQFF.

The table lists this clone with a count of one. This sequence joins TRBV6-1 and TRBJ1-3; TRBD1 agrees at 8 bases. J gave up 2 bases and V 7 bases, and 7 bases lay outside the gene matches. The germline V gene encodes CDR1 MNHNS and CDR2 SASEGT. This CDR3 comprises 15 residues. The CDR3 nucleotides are TGTGCCAGCACCAGACAGGACAGGGCTGGAAACACCATATATTTT. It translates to CASTRQDRAGNTIYF.

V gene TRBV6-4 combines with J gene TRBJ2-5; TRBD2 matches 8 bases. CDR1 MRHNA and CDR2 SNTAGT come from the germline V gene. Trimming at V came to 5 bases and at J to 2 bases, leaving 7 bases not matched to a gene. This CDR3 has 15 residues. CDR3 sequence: CASSTSGSRQETQYF. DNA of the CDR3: TGTGCCAGCAGTACCAGCGGGAGTAGACAAGAGACCCAGTACTTC.

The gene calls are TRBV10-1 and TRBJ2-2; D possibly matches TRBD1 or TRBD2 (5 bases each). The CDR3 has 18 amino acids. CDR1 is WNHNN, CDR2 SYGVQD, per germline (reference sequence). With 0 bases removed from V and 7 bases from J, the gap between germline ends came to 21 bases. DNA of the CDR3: TGCGCCAGCAGTGAGTCGTGGGGGATCGGCGGCAGCGGCGGGGAGCTGTTTTTT. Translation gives CASSESWGIGGSGGELFF.

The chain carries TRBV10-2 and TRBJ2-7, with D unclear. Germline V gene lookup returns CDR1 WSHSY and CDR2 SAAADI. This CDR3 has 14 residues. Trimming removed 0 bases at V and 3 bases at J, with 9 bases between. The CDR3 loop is CASSESTPRYEQYF. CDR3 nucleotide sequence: TGCGCCAGCAGTGAGTCGACTCCTCGCTACGAGCAGTACTTC.

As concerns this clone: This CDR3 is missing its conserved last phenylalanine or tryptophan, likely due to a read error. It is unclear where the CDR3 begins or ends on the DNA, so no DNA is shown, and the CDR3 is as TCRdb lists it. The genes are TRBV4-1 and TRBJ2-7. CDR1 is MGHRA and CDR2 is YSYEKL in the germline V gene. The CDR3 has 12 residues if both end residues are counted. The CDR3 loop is CASSWAPGPPTS.

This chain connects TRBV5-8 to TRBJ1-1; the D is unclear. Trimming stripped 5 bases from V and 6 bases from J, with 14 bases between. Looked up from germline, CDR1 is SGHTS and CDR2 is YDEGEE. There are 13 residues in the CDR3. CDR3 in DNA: TGTGCCAGCAGTCCCAAGCTCCTGGCTGAAGCTTTCTTT. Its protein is CASSPKLLAEAFF. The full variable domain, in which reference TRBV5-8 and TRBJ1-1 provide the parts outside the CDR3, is EAGVTQSPTHLIKTRGQQATLRCSPISGHTSVYWYQQALGLGLQFLLWYDEGEERNRGNFPPRFSGRQFPNYSSELNVNALELEDSALYLCASSPKLLAEAFFGQGTRLTVV.

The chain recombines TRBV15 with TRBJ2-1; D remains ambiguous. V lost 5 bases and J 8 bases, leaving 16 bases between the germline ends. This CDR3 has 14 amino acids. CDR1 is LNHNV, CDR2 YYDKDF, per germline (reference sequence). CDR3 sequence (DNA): TGTGCCACCAGCCCTCCCGTTCGTTTCTATGAGCAGTTCTTC. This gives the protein CATSPPVRFYEQFF. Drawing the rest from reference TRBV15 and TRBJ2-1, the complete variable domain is DAMVIQNPRYQVTQFGKPVTLSCSQTLNHNVMYWYQQKSSQAPKLLFHYYDKDFNNEADTPDNFQSRRPNTSFCFLDIRSPGLGDTAMYLCATSPPVRFYEQFFGPGTRLTVL.

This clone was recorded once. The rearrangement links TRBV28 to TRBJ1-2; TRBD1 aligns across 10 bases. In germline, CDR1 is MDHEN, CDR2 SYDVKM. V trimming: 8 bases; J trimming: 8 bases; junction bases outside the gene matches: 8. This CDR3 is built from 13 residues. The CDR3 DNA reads TGTGCCAGCGGTATCGGACAGGGGGGCGGCTACACCTTC. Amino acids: CASGIGQGGGYTF.

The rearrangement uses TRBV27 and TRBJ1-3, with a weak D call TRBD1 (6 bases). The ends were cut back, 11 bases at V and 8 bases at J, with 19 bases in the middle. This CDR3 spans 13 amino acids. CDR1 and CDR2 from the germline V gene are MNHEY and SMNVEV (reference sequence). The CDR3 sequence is CASHGGDRHTIYF. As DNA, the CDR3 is TGTGCCTCCCACGGGGGCGATCGGCACACCATATATTTT.

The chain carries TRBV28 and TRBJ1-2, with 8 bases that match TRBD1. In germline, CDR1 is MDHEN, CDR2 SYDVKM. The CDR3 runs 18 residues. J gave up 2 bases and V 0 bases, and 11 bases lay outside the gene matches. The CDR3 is CASSLWWQGAEINYGYTF. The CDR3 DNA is TGTGCCAGCAGTTTATGGTGGCAGGGGGCGGAAATCAACTATGGCTACACCTTC.

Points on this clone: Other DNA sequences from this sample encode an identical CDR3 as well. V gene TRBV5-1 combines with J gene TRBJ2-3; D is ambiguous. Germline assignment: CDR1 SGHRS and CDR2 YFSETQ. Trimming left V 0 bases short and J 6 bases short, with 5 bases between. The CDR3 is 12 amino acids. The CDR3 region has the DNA TGCGCCAGCAGCTTGGGGGTGGATACGCAGTATTTT. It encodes CASSLGVDTQYF.

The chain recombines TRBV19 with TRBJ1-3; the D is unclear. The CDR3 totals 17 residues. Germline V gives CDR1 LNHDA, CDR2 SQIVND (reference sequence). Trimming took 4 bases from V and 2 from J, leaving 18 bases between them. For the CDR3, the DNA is TGTGCCAGTAGTAGTCCCGGGCGGGGATTGCCTGGAAACACCATATATTTT. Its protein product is CASSSPGRGLPGNTIYF.

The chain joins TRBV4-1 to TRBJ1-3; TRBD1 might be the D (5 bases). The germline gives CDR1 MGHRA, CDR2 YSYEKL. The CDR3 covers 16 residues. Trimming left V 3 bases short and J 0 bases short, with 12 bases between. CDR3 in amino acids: CASSQIRQSSGNTIYF. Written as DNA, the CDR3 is TGCGCCAGCAGCCAGATTAGACAGTCCTCTGGAAACACCATATATTTT.

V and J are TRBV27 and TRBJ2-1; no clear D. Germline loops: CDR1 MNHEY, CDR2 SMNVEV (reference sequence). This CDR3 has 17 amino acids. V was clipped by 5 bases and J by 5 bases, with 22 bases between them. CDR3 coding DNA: TGTGCCAGCAGTCCCCTCGAGAGGCAGTCGAACGACAATGAGCAGTTCTTC. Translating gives CASSPLERQSNDNEQFF.

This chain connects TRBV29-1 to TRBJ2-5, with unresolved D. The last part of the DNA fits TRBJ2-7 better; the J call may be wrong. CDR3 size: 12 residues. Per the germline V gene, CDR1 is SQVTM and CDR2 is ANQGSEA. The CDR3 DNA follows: TGCAGCGCCACCCCGCCCGGCGACGAGCAGTACTTC. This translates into CSATPPGDEQYF.

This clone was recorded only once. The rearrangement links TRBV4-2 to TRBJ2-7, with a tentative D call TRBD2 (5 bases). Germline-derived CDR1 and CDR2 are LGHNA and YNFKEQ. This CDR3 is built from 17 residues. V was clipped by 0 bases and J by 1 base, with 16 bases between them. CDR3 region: CASSQDHFWGDSYEQYF. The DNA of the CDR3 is TGTGCCAGCAGCCAAGATCATTTCTGGGGAGATTCCTACGAGCAGTACTTC.

The CDR3 DNA sequence: TGTGCCAGCAGCACCGGGACTAGCGGGAGGGCCGTGCACGAGCAGTACTTC. It encodes CASSTGTSGRAVHEQYF. The genes are TRBV27 and TRBJ2-7, with TRBD2 matching 16 bases. The CDR3 covers 17 residues. The V gene's germline CDR1 is MNHEY and CDR2 SMNVEV (reference sequence). Trimming removed 6 bases from V and 5 bases from J; junction bases left unmatched: 10.